Listed here are 8 T cell receptor beta chains from one sample, sequenced in a study of cytomegalovirus exposure and HLA in healthy donors. PCR primers comprised 60 Vbeta and 13 Jbeta primers. Generated by immunoSEQ multiplex PCR, the TCRdb table keeps only in-frame clones and is missing some. The repertoire holds approximately 160,000 clones, with approximately 71% as singletons. Sequencing input: PBMCs. The receptors originated from a man between 45 and 60 years old in good health and CMV-seronegative.

CDR3 in DNA: TGTGCCAGCTCGTGGACTAGCGGGGGGGTCCAGGAGCAGTACTTC. Amino acids: CASSWTSGGVQEQYF. This chain links TRBV18 with TRBJ2-7; 15 nucleotides align to TRBD2. Germline trimming cut 6 bases from V and 7 bases from J; bases unmatched to any gene: 7. This CDR3 comprises 15 residues. CDR1 and CDR2 from the germline V gene are KGHSH and LQKENI.

Concerning this clone itself: The same CDR3 also results from other DNA sequences found in this sample. The chain combines TRBV6-1 with TRBJ1-1, with 8 bases lining up with TRBD1. The trim removed 7 bases at V and 1 base at J, leaving 5 bases unmatched. CDR3 length equals 14 residues. Per the germline V gene, CDR1 is MNHNS and CDR2 is SASEGT. CDR3 region: CASTSGTGNTEAFF. The CDR3 nucleotides are TGTGCCAGCACCTCCGGGACAGGGAACACTGAAGCTTTCTTT.

Regarding this clone: The same CDR3 is also encoded by other DNA sequences in this sample. The chain links TRBV6-5 to TRBJ1-5; 11 bases fit TRBD1. Germline trimming cut 6 bases from V and 2 bases from J; bases unmatched to any gene: 3. In germline, CDR1 is MNHEY, CDR2 SVGAGI. The CDR3 consists of 15 residues. The CDR3: CASSRDRGGNQPQHF. As DNA, the CDR3 is TGTGCCAGCAGCAGGGACAGGGGGGGCAATCAGCCCCAGCATTTT.

The rearrangement uses TRBV6-4 and TRBJ2-1; D gene ambiguous. The CDR3 spans 15 residues. Trimming took off 3 bases at V and 0 bases at J, with 9 bases between the two ends. The germline V gene encodes CDR1 MRHNA and CDR2 SNTAGT. CDR3 nucleotides: TGTGCCAGCAGTGATCAGGCCAGCTCCTACAATGAGCAGTTCTTC. It codes for CASSDQASSYNEQFF.

This clone appeared a few times. This chain joins TRBV19 and TRBJ2-1, with 10 bases aligning to TRBD2. Per germline, CDR1 LNHDA and CDR2 SQIVND (reference sequence). V trimming: 6 bases; J trimming: 2 bases; junction bases outside the gene matches: 4. The CDR3 loop spans 15 amino acids. For the CDR3, the DNA is TGTGCCAGTAGATTACTAGCGGGGCCCTACAATGAGCAGTTCTTC. Translating gives CASRLLAGPYNEQFF.

This rearrangement joins TRBV21-1 to TRBJ1-5; TRBD1 reflects the table's D call only, with no check against the DNA. TRBV21-1 is deemed a pseudogene. CDR3 length: 16 amino acids. The CDR3 DNA follows: TGTGCCAGCAGCAAGATATTGACAGGAACCCATCAGCCCCAGCATTTT. This translates into CASSKILTGTHQPQHF.

The sample holds a few counts of this clone. This chain connects TRBV7-3 to TRBJ2-1; TRBD2 aligns across 15 bases. Germline trimming cut 2 bases from V and 9 bases from J; bases unmatched to any gene: 5. Germline-derived CDR1 and CDR2 are SGHTA and FQGTGA. This CDR3 region has 16 residues. CDR3 DNA sequence: TGTGCCAGCAGCTTAGGGACTAGCGGGGGGCAGGGTGAGCAGTTCTTC. Protein: CASSLGTSGGQGEQFF.

This chain links TRBV27 with TRBJ1-6; TRBD1 aligns across 10 bases. V shed 5 bases and J 5 bases; nucleotides not matched to a gene: 9. Germline V gene lookup returns CDR1 MNHEY and CDR2 SMNVEV (reference sequence). CDR3 length: 17 residues. The CDR3, as DNA: TGTGCCAGCAGTGCCCGGGACAGGGGAAGTAATAATTCACCCCTCCACTTT. It translates to CASSARDRGSNNSPLHF.